This T cell receptor beta chain was identified in a study of cytomegalovirus exposure and HLA in healthy donors (dated by TCRdb to the late 2010s). With regard to the full study: An earlier analysis of approximately 600 of the donors reported about 250 Gb of sequence data and 100 million to 130 million unique TCR beta sequences from about 200 million T cells. Of the roughly 420 genotyped donors, 81% were placed in the genetic ancestry cluster associated with self-reported Caucasian donors. Across 300 to 500 genotyped donors of the cohort, an average of about 240,000 unique TCR beta nucleotide sequences per donor were sequenced, and roughly 20% of those sequences were non-productive. The aim of the study was to test whether cataloging public T cell receptors could identify signatures of past pathogen exposure. A few DR-DQ haplotypes were treated as single units for association and clustering because of strong linkage in the cohort. An early release covering just under 650 HLA-typed donors comprised about 290 gigabases of sequencing data and tens of millions of unique TCR sequences. The study profiled the T cell repertoires of 666 subjects by immunosequencing and related them to cytomegalovirus serostatus. Genome-wide SNP genotypes for about 65% of the 666 donors were used in a later genetic analysis, which treated that subset as a discovery cohort. Typing coverage differed by locus: A, B, C, DRB1 and DQB1 were typed in about 629-640 donors, DQA1 in 500 to 550, DPA1 in 600 to 610, and DPB1 in just under 480. In an earlier analysis of 500 to 650 of the donors, high-throughput TCR beta sequencing was used to judge whether each TCR beta V gene segment behaved as functional or pseudogenic. All discovery cohort repertoires had been generated on a single sequencing platform. In a later analysis, previously published TCR beta repertoires from about 640 donors were re-analyzed and high-resolution HLA genotyping was added so that TCR occurrence patterns could be studied. To predict cytomegalovirus infection status, the study brought together high-throughput TCR immunosequencing, statistical association of individual TCRs with disease status, and machine learning. HLA typing included class I and class II loci at four-digit resolution. Donor age, sex, ethnicity and CMV serostatus were collected together with the repertoire data. Along with the approximately 700-subject first cohort, a separate validation cohort of over a hundred different subjects was used. The later analysis used no new phenotypic data to find candidate immune exposures, relying instead on TCR beta sequences and their occurrence across donors.

The cohort was made up of approximately 670 healthy bone marrow donors. At the time of sampling, all cohort members were nominally healthy, though unrecorded immune exposures were likely present. The donor tested CMV seropositive and was one of the 289 seropositive cohort members. Every donor gave a peripheral blood sample, and the peripheral blood mononuclear cells from that sample were used for TCR beta sequencing. Genomic DNA was extracted from the blood cell samples with the Qiagen DNeasy Blood Extraction Kit. In regard to this clone: The target of this receptor is not known. The input lacks base qualities; no much larger clone sits a single base away.

From the germline V gene, CDR1 is SGHNT and CDR2 is YENEEA. The CDR3 has 14 amino acids, counting the end cysteine and phenylalanine. CDR3 DNA only is kept here, 42 bases in frame from base 1. V is pared back by 1 base and J by 6 bases, with 11 bases lying between the germline termini. Broad study findings and their caveats: Specific HLA alleles were associated with more than 15,000 TCR beta sequences at a false discovery rate of 0.05 in a later analysis. A later analysis found that HLA-associated TCR beta chains were more clonally expanded and had lower generation probabilities than equally common non-associated chains. Because counts were too low, under 20 rarely observed V segments, including chromosome 9 orphons, were left out of the earlier analysis of 500 to 750 of the donors. In an earlier analysis of 587 of the donors, most TCR beta V segments were observed in productive rearrangements about 90% or about 30% of the time, broadly matching IMGT annotations. Assigning TCR associations to individual alleles was difficult when HLA alleles, especially DR and DQ, strongly co-occurred. A cluster of highly shared sequence variants was judged likely to be a technical artifact of the sequencing pipeline. Several of the top co-occurrence clusters appeared to be linked to parvovirus B19, influenza, CMV and Epstein-Barr virus, according to a later analysis. The presence/absence analyses assumed that sequencing depth was roughly uniform across donors, and that assumption may not be true. Some IMGT-functional V segments, including TRBV6-2 and TRBV6-3, could not be distinguished by the 87-base-pair reads and were therefore excluded. The classifier was reported to diagnose cytomegalovirus status with high specificity and sensitivity in both the original and validation cohorts. Most TCR sequences were seen in very few donors, while some public TCRs were found in many individuals. This cohort had only TCR beta chains sequenced, and the lack of alpha or paired-chain data limited which features could be detected. A total of 150 to 200 TCR beta chains were listed by the study as associated with cytomegalovirus. Three of the identified cytomegalovirus-associated TCR beta chains were confirmed in vitro to be specific for cytomegalovirus antigens. CMV serostatus was the only immune exposure information available for the cohort. In a later analysis, the rate of TCR association differed among HLA loci, with DRB1 alleles having the most associated TCRs and HLA-C alleles having the fewest. In a later genetic analysis, a missense DCLRE1C variant was associated with V-gene and J-gene trimming of TCR beta chains, and the association was replicated in an independent cohort. Compared with the roughly 700-donor mean, donors in an Asian-associated ancestry cluster had fewer N-insertions in productive TCRs, according to a later genetic analysis. Correlated functional status among segregating V segments might reflect linkage disequilibrium, but an unknown experimental factor could not be ruled out. Because some donors lacked HLA typing at each locus, the association tests relied only on the typed subset. A later analysis found that most CMV-associated TCR beta chains appeared HLA-restricted, with HLA associations seemingly driven largely by CMV exposure. The authors suggested that the approach could potentially be generalized to other disease states and immunological phenotypes. A further reported finding was that TCR beta sequences accurately predicted the HLA-A and HLA-B alleles for most subjects in the first cohort.

To prepare the library, the immunoSEQ multiplex PCR assay was applied. For the multiplex PCR, a mixture combining 60 forward primers for TCR Vbeta segments and 13 reverse primers for TCR Jbeta segments was used. Amplification of the CDR3 region of rearranged TCR beta genes was performed with a multiplex PCR assay on genomic DNA. The amplified TCR beta libraries were sequenced on the Illumina HiSeq System as 87-base-pair reads. Concerning the study's data processing: A later analysis counted about 80 million unique TCR beta chains across the 666 repertoires, and around 9.9 million of these chains were shared by at least two donors. Raw reads were error-corrected and collapsed into unique sequences by a nearest-neighbor algorithm in which closely related sequences were merged to remove PCR and sequencing errors. Alignment of CDR3 sequences to IMGT reference sequences was used to assign V, D and J gene segments. For a sequence to be retained, at least a six-nucleotide match to both a V gene segment and a J gene segment was required. Rearrangements were classified as productive when the CDR3 lacked stop codons and remained in frame with V and J, and all other rearrangements were classified as non-productive. Following IMGT convention, CDR3 was defined as the stretch from the second conserved V-encoded cysteine to the conserved J-encoded phenylalanine. In an earlier analysis of 550 to 650 of the donors, sequences lacking an unambiguous match to a single V gene segment were excluded. In an earlier analysis of several hundred of the donors, V segments were called functional above 56.7% productive rearrangements and were called segregating when the between-donor standard deviation exceeded 5%. A statistical classification framework was built for diagnosing cytomegalovirus status from the catalog of TCR beta chain sequences. In a later analysis, V and J genes were assigned by comparing TCR nucleotide sequences against IMGT/GENE-DB human TR gene sequences. A later analysis assigned CDR3 sequences and most-parsimonious VDJ recombination scenarios with the TCRdist pipeline. In a later analysis, each TCR beta chain was defined by its CDR3 amino acid sequence together with its V-gene family, and reads lacking a unique V-gene family were excluded. In a later analysis, 450 to 600 highly shared, low-generation-probability nucleotide sequences were removed to address suspected cross-contamination and a sequencing artifact. In a later analysis, a clonal expansion index was calculated for each public chain from normalized within-repertoire ranks of inferred template counts. A later analysis computed generation probabilities with a VDJ recombination model fitted to out-of-frame rearrangements, and checked the results against IGoR. In a later analysis, TCR-TCR, TCR-HLA and TCR-CMV co-occurrence was scored with hypergeometric tests, and a repertoire-size bias correction was applied to TCR pairs. To estimate false discovery rates, a later analysis permuted the HLA or CMV assignments 20 times. In a later analysis, co-occurring TCRs were grouped with DBSCAN, and TCRdist sequence similarity was added when clustering was performed within HLA-allele-positive subsets. Repertoires with fewer than 30,000 or more than 120,000 public chains were left out of co-occurrence clustering, as were a handful of repertoires with anomalous nucleotide sharing. TCRdb's version of the immuneACCESS table is confined to in-frame rearrangements and falls short of the full clone set. An unresolved V gene accounts for under half of the shortfall where checked; the remainder is of unknown origin. That table is the source of V, J and clone size, and D and trimming were worked out from the DNA. Counted in this sample were about 160,000 clones; 82% of them appeared once. Clones ranked in the top ten supply less than 1.6% of the sample.

Sequenced sample: PBMCs. The rearranged segments are TRBV11-3 and TRBJ2-3; a weak D assignment points to TRBD2 (7 bases agree). The clonotype comes from a girl aged 10 to 17 in good health and CMV-seropositive. The CDR3 region reads CASSLARGADTQYF. At the DNA level, the sequence is TGTGCCAGCAGCTTAGCTCGGGGGGCGGATACGCAGTATTTT.